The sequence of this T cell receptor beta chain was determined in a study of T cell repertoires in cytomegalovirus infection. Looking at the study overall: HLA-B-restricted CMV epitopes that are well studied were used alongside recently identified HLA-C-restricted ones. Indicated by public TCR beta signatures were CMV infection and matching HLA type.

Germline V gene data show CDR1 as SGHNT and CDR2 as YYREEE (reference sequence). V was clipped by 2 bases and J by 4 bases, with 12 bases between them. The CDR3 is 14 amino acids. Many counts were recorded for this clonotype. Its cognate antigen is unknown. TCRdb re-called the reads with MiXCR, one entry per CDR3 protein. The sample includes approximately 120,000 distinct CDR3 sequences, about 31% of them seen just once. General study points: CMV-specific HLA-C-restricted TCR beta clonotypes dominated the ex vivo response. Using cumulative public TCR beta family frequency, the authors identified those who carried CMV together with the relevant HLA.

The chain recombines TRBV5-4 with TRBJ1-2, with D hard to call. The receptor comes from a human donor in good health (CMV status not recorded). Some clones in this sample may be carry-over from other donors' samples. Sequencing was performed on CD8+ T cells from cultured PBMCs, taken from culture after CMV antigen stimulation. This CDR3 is CASSFFTDTYGYTF. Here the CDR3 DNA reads TGTGCCAGCAGCTTCTTCACGGATACCTATGGCTACACCTTC.